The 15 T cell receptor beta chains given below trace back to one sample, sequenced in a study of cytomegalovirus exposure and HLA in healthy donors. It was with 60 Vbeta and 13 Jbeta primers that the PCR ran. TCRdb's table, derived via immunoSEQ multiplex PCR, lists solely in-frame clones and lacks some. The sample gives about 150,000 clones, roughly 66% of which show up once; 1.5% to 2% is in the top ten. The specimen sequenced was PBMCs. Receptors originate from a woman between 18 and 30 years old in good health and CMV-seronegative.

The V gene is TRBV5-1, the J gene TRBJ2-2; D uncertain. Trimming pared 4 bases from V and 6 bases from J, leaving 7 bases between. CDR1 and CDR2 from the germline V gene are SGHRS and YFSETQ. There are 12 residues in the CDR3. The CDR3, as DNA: TGCGCCAGCAGCCCTGAGTCCGGGGAGCTGTTTTTT. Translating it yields CASSPESGELFF.

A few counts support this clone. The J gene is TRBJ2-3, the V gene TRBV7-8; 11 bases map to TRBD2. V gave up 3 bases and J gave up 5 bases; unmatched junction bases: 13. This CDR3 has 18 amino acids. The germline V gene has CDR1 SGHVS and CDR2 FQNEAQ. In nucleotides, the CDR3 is TGTGCCAGCAGCTTCCCAACCCCGACTAGCGGGGACGAAGATACGCAGTATTTT. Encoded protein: CASSFPTPTSGDEDTQYF.

The DNA of the CDR3 is TGTGCCAGCAGCCAGATTGGGGACACAGAGGGAACCGGGGAGCTGTTTTTT. As protein: CASSQIGDTEGTGELFF. The chain has TRBV5-6 and TRBJ2-2; D might be TRBD1 (6 bases). The CDR3 is made up of 17 amino acids. From germline, CDR1 is SGHDT and CDR2 YYEEEE. V lost 4 bases and J lost 5, with 21 bases in between.

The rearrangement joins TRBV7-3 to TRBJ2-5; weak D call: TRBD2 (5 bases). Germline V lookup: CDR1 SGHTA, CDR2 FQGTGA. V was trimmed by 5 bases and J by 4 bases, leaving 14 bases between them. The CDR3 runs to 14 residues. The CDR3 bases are TGTGCCAGCAGCCCCTGCCTAGCTGGAGAGACCCAGTACTTC. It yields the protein CASSPCLAGETQYF. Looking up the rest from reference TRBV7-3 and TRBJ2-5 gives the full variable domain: GAGVSQTPSNKVTEKGKYVELRCDPISGHTALYWYRQSLGQGPEFLIYFQGTGAADDSGLPNDRFFAVRPEGSVSTLKIQRTERGDSAVYLCASSPCLAGETQYFGPGTRLLVL.

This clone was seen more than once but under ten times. In DNA, the CDR3 is TGTGCCAGTAGTATAGAGGCGGGATTCACTGAAGCTTTCTTT. Its protein product is CASSIEAGFTEAFF. The J gene is TRBJ1-1, the V gene TRBV19; no firm D call. The CDR3 spans 14 residues. Germline CDR1 is LNHDA and CDR2 is SQIVND (reference sequence). Trimming shortened V by 0 bases and J by 4 bases, and 9 bases separated the two germline ends.

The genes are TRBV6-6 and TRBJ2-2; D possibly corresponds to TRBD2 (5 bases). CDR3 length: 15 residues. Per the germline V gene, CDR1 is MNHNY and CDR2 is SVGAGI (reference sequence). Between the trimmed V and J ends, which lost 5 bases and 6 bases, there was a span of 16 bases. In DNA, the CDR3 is TGTGCCAGCAGTGAGGCGGGCCTCGGCGCCGGGGAGCTGTTTTTT. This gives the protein CASSEAGLGAGELFF.

CDR3 nucleotides: TGTGCCAGCAGCCAAGTGTGCAGGGGGGAGTATGGCTACACCTTC. Protein sequence: CASSQVCRGEYGYTF. This chain connects TRBV4-2 to TRBJ1-2; 7 bases match TRBD1. The CDR3 runs to 15 residues. Unmatched junction bases numbered 7, after V lost 1 base and J lost 5 bases. Germline V gives CDR1 LGHNA, CDR2 YNFKEQ.

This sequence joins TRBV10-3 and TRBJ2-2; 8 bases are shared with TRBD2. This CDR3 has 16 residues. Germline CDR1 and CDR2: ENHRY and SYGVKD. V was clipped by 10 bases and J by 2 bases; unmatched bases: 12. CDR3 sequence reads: CATRPSGGGNTGELFF. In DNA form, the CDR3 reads TGTGCCACCCGGCCCAGCGGGGGAGGTAACACCGGGGAGCTGTTTTTT.

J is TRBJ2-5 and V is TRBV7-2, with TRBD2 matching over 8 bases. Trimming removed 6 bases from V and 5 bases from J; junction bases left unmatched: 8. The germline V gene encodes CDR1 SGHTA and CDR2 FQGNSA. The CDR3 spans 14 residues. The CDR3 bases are TGTGCCAGCAGTCAAATGCAGCGGGGGGAGACCCAGTACTTC. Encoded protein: CASSQMQRGETQYF.

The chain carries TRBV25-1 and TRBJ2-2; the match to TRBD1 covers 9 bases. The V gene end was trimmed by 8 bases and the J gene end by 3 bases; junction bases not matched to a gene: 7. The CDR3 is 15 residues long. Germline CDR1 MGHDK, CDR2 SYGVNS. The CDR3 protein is CASSKGQGYTGELFF. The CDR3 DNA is TGTGCCAGCTCGAAGGGACAGGGATACACCGGGGAGCTGTTTTTT. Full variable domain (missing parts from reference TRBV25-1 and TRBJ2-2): EADIYQTPRYLVIGTGKKITLECSQTMGHDKMYWYQQDPGMELHLIHYSYGVNSTEKGDLSSESTVSRIRTEHFPLTLESARPSHTSQYLCASSKGQGYTGELFFGEGSRLTVL.

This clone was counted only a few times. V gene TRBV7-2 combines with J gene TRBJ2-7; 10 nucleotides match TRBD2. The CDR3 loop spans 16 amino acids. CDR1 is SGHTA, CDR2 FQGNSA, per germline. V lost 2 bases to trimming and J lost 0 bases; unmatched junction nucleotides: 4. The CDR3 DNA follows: TGTGCCAGCAGCTTACGACTAGCGGGCCTCTCCTACGAGCAGTACTTC. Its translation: CASSLRLAGLSYEQYF.

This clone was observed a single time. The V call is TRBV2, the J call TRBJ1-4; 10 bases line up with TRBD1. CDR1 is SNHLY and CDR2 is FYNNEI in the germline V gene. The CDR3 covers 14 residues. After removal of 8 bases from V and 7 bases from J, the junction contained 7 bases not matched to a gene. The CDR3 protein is CASSLTGGLEKLFF. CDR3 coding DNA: TGTGCCAGCTCCTTGACAGGGGGCCTTGAAAAACTGTTTTTT.

In DNA, the CDR3 is TGTGCCAGCAGCGCGACAGGGATCTCCGATGAGCAGTTCTTC. Protein product: CASSATGISDEQFF. The chain has TRBV7-3 and TRBJ2-1, with TRBD1 matching 7 bases. CDR1 is SGHTA, CDR2 FQGTGA, per germline. The CDR3 is made up of 14 amino acids. J gave up 8 bases and V 5 bases, and 9 bases lay outside the gene matches.

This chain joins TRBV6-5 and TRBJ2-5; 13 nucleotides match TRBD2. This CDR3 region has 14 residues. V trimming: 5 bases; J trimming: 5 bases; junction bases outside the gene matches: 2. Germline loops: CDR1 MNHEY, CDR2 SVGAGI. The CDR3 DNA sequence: TGTGCCAGCAGTCAACTAGCGGGAGGGGAGACCCAGTACTTC. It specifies CASSQLAGGETQYF.

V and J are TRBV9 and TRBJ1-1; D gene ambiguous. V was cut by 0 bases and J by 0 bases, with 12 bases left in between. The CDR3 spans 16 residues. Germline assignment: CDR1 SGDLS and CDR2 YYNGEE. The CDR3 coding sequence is TGTGCCAGCAGCGTAGGGGAGGGAAACTTGAACACTGAAGCTTTCTTT. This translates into CASSVGEGNLNTEAFF. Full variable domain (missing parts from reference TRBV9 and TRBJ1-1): DSGVTQTPKHLITATGQRVTLRCSPRSGDLSVYWYQQSLDQGLQFLIQYYNGEERAKGNILERFSAQQFPDLHSELNLSSLELGDSALYFCASSVGEGNLNTEAFFGQGTRLTVV.